This T cell receptor (beta chain) was found in a study of T cell responses to AZD1222 COVID-19 vaccine (dated by TCRdb to about 2021). For context, the study as a whole: TCR sequencing covered approximately 230 trial participants: some 210 given two doses of AZD1222 and approximately 25 given two doses of MenACWY control vaccine. Trial participants were enrolled into age subgroups of 18-55, 56-69 and 70-plus years, which contained 148, 28 and 57 TCR-sequenced participants, respectively.

CDR1 and CDR2 are drawn from the germline V gene: SGHTA, FQGNSA. The junction carries 15 bases between V and J, which are trimmed by 5 bases and 4 bases respectively. The CDR3 runs 15 residues from the cysteine to the phenylalanine. Only the CDR3 portion is preserved as DNA: 45 bases, with reading frame beginning at the first base. The CDR3 regions of human TCRbeta chains were analyzed by immunosequencing. Processing in the source paper ran as follows. Repertoire TCRs were matched against a reference library of SARS-CoV-2-specific TCRs generated with the MIRA antigen-specificity platform. Breadth meant the fraction of unique TCRs that were SARS-CoV-2-associated, whereas depth meant the fraction of total T cells that were SARS-CoV-2-associated. Using the MIRA data, each spike-specific TCR was assigned both to the spike region to which the TCR was reactive and to a CD4 or CD8 class. Log10-transformed breadth and depth values were compared by one-way ANOVA with Sidak's multiple comparisons tests. In TCRdb, the immuneACCESS table is reduced to in-frame sequences with V and J assigned. These tables do not hold every clone; where another copy was compared, an unresolved V gene accounts for under half, and the others remain unexplained. V and J calls and clone size are those listed in that table; D and trimming were worked out from the DNA. This sample holds about 180,000 clones; roughly 94% were observed only once. The ten largest clones represent roughly 1.7% of the sample.

Broad study findings and their caveats: In the small 56-69-year group, the increase in depth fell short of significance, most likely because of low power. No day 14 peak-response samples were available, so repertoires were characterized only after the peak T cell response. Participants were mostly white British, with more females than males. The authors suggested clonal diversity may have been underestimated. A significant rise in spike-specific TCR breadth and depth was observed after two AZD1222 doses relative to day 0 and relative to MenACWY recipients. The vaccine-associated CD4 TCRs covered the entire spike protein, and the dominant responses fell in regions 160-218 and 743-854. Only a handful of AZD1222 recipients were SARS-CoV-2 seropositive at baseline, limiting conclusions about previously exposed vaccinees. Reportedly, close to half of the unique spike-specific TCRs recognized epitopes lying outside the regions that are mutated in the B.1.351 and B.1.1.7 variants.

The time point label corresponds to: about 28 days (+/-7) after the second vaccine dose. AZD1222 recipients whose second dose came at about 4 weeks and those whose second dose came at about 12 weeks were combined into one group, since spike-specific TCR depth and breadth did not differ between the two schedules. Vaccinee samples came from UK trials COV001 and COV002, including a single-blind randomized controlled phase 2/3 trial of AZD1222 (ChAdOx1 nCoV-19) in healthy adults. For TCRbeta chain sequencing, PBMC samples from trial participants were taken at day 0 and at day 28 after the second dose. In regard to this clone: Its antigen is not yet known. No qualities accompany the bases; no much larger clone lies one base away.

The receptor was derived from an adult who received the AZD1222 COVID-19 vaccine. The input for sequencing was peripheral blood, taken 28 days after the second AZD1222 dose. The chain joins TRBV7-2 to TRBJ1-3, and perhaps TRBD1 as D gene, on 5 matching bases. CDR3 region: CASSPRAQAGNTIYF. DNA sequence: TGTGCCAGCAGCCCAAGGGCACAGGCAGGAAACACCATATATTTT.